This TCR beta chain was recovered during a study of T cells after posttransplantation cyclophosphamide (dated by TCRdb to about 2016). About the investigation overall: Using TRB sequencing, the study followed how the T cell repertoire reconstituted after myeloablative bone marrow transplantation in which posttransplantation cyclophosphamide served as GVHD prophylaxis. TRB sequencing was performed on blood from all 35 or so PTCy patients with 1-year posttransplant specimens. Public TRB sequences were compared against a database of over 3,600 sequences linked to responses to pathogens, tumor antigens, self-antigens and alloantigens. TRA and TRB clonality were tightly correlated in 9 samples, so subsequent TCR analyses focused on TRB only. Up to roughly 3 additional blood samples from 2 to 5.2 years after transplant were also TRB-sequenced in 3 patients, as was pretransplant blood from several patients. Antigen receptor sequencing covered samples from 35 PTCy-treated patients and over 15 of their related bone marrow donors. The investigation overall reported the following: Donor-recipient similarity was low at 1-2 months but increased during the first year, and donor CD8+ memory clones often dominated later blood repertoires. The TRB repertoires of T cells infiltrating skin or the GI tract showed only limited overlap with the TRB repertoires found in blood. Across 35 to 45 patients, TRB clonality was highly associated with recipient CMV seropositivity and CMV reactivation, and diversity in PTCy patients was similar to diversity in CNI/methotrexate controls.

Based on the germline V gene (reference sequence), the CDR1 and CDR2 sequences are DFQATT and SNEGSKA. Inclusive of the bounding cysteine and phenylalanine, the CDR3 is 11 residues long. Kept here is only the CDR3 DNA, which spans 33 bases and is read in frame from base 1. V lost 6 bases and J lost 1 base; the stretch between them is 6 bases long. The PTCy-treated patients were enrolled in a prospective multi-institutional clinical trial. Peripheral blood and bone marrow mononuclear cells were isolated by Ficoll-Hypaque density centrifugation and cryopreserved. In the case of this clone: There is no known antigen for this receptor. No much larger clone exists at a distance of one base, and base qualities are not known.

Genomic DNA was used for TRB sequencing, which was performed with the immunoSEQ assay at survey resolution or with the hsTCRB kit. Per the authors' processing: Initial read processing used immunoSEQ software, and repertoire analyses used the LymphoSeq R package. For each TRB dataset, clonality was calculated as 1 minus normalized Shannon entropy, and the Gini coefficient was computed as well. Phenotypes of unsorted samples were inferred by mapping TRB sequences from sorted subsets of the recipient or donor onto the same recipient's unsorted samples. In TCRdb, the immuneACCESS table is reduced to in-frame sequences with V and J assigned. These tables do not hold every clone; where another copy was compared, an unresolved V gene accounts for under half, and the others remain unexplained. V, J and clone size are those of that table, while D and trimming were read from the DNA. Recorded for this sample are 32,000 or so clones; 80% to 90% of them occurred a single time. More than 13% of the sample is in the top ten clones.

Sequences were obtained from PBMCs. The rearrangement joined TRBV20-1 to TRBJ1-1; a tentative D match to TRBD1 spans 6 bases. This TCR was sampled from a woman in her thirties or forties with a blood cancer, CMV-positive, and with a related stem cell donor. CDR3 protein: CSAQGNTEAFF. The DNA reads as follows: TGCAGTGCACAGGGGAACACTGAAGCTTTCTTT.